The present entry profiles one T cell receptor beta chain with its context. Its antigen is still unknown. The V gene end was trimmed by 3 bases and the J gene end by 1 base; junction bases not matched to a gene: 2. The length of the CDR3 is 15 residues. Germline loops: CDR1 SGHRS, CDR2 YFSETQ. In the PCR, 60 Vbeta and 13 Jbeta primers were used. The repertoire was sequenced with immunoSEQ multiplex PCR; TCRdb's copy has only in-frame clones and lacks some. The sample has a few hundred thousand clones, 80% to 90% seen once. The data are from a study of cytomegalovirus exposure and HLA in healthy donors. Overall study results and limits: Later on, an analysis showed TCR association rates differing by HLA locus, with DRB1 the most and HLA-C the fewest. TCR beta chains numbering under 200 were designated cytomegalovirus-associated.

The chain couples TRBV5-1 to TRBJ2-2; the match to TRBD1 covers 8 bases. Sequencing was done on a sample of PBMCs. The TCR sequence derives from a man aged 30 to 45 in good health and CMV-seronegative. CDR3 nucleotides: TGCGCCAGCAGCTACGGGACAGGGAACACCGGGGAGCTGTTTTTT. Translation: CASSYGTGNTGELFF.